A single sample gave rise to the 12 T cell receptor beta chains below, sequenced in a study of Ad26.COV2.S vaccination and SARS-CoV-2 variants listed by TCRdb under 2021. The treatment or condition tag for this specimen amounts to: approximately 18 received Ad26.COV2.S at low or high dose, single or two shots; a few received placebo; per-sample allocation not given. For vaccine and placebo recipients, the sequenced repertoires came from samples collected on day 63 after the first injection. Library method: the immunoSEQ multiplex PCR assay. TCRdb mirrors the immuneACCESS table, restricted to in-frame sequences. Some clones are absent from its copies; in checked studies, under half trace to an unresolved V gene, and the reason for the others is unknown. The sample yields more than 300,000 clones; about 86% were counted once. 1.5% to 2.5% of the sample belongs to the ten largest clones. Sequencing was performed on peripheral blood, taken in a trial of Ad26.COV2.S vaccine versus placebo. The origin of the receptors is a person aged 18-65 years who received the Ad26.COV2.S COVID-19 vaccine or a placebo.

This rearrangement joins TRBV7-2 to TRBJ1-2, with D possibly matching TRBD1 (6 bases). V lost 1 base to trimming and J lost 9 bases, with 15 bases between them. The CDR3 is made up of 14 amino acids. Germline loops: CDR1 SGHTA, CDR2 FQGNSA. The CDR3 sequence: CASSLDREVERYTF. In DNA form, the CDR3 reads TGTGCCAGCAGCTTAGACAGGGAAGTGGAACGCTACACCTTC.

V is TRBV11-2 and J is TRBJ1-3; D is uncertain. Germline V gene sequence: CDR1 SGHAT, CDR2 FQNNGV. The CDR3 spans 14 residues. Trimming took off 6 bases at V and 3 bases at J, with 12 bases between the two ends. CDR3: CASRPQWGGNTIYF. The CDR3 DNA reads as TGTGCCAGCAGACCACAGTGGGGTGGAAACACCATATATTTT. The complete variable domain, with remaining parts taken from reference TRBV11-2 and TRBJ1-3, reads EAGVAQSPRYKIIEKRQSVAFWCNPISGHATLYWYQQILGQGPKLLIQFQNNGVVDDSQLPKDRFSAERLKGVDSTLKIQPAKLEDSAVYLCASRPQWGGNTIYFGEGSWLTVV.

The genes are TRBV29-1 and TRBJ2-7; D may match TRBD1 or TRBD2 (6 bases each). Germline V gives CDR1 SQVTM, CDR2 ANQGSEA. The CDR3 is 15 amino acids. The V end lost 6 bases, the J end lost 1 base, and 19 bases lay between the germline ends. The CDR3 reads CSVVKRGEGSYEQYF. The CDR3 nucleotides read TGCAGCGTCGTCAAGAGGGGGGAAGGTTCCTACGAGCAGTACTTC.

The rearrangement uses TRBV18 and TRBJ1-3; D gene uncertain. The CDR3 runs 14 residues. Trimming removed 2 bases at V and 3 bases at J, with 8 bases between. Per germline, CDR1 KGHSH and CDR2 LQKENI. Here the CDR3 reads CASSPTRDGNTIYF. The CDR3 nucleotides are TGTGCCAGCTCACCAACACGGGATGGAAACACCATATATTTT.

V usage is TRBV7-2 and J usage is TRBJ1-2; D not certain. Trimming cost V 3 bases and J 7 bases, with 15 bases left between them. This CDR3 has 14 residues. Germline V gene sequence: CDR1 SGHTA, CDR2 FQGNSA. The CDR3 DNA is TGTGCCAGCAGCTTGGGCGCCCTGGCTCGTGGCTACACCTTC. Its protein is CASSLGALARGYTF.

J is TRBJ2-5 and V is TRBV4-3; D is unresolved. The CDR3 loop spans 15 amino acids. Per germline, CDR1 LGHNA and CDR2 YSLEER. Deletions cut 0 bases from V and 5 bases from J, with 13 bases between. The CDR3 sequence is CASSQEGSRPETQYF. CDR3 in DNA: TGCGCCAGCAGCCAAGAGGGTTCCCGGCCGGAGACCCAGTACTTC.

This chain joins TRBV6-2 or TRBV6-3 and TRBJ1-5; D is unclear. Germline CDR1 is MNHEY and CDR2 is SVGEGT. The CDR3 covers 19 residues. With 2 bases removed from V and 1 base from J, the gap between germline ends came to 21 bases. In DNA, the CDR3 is TGTGCCAGCAGTTACGCCCTTTTCGGAGGACCAAGAAGCAATCAGCCCCAGCATTTT. It translates to CASSYALFGGPRSNQPQHF.

The chain carries TRBV14 and TRBJ1-6, with TRBD1 matching over 8 bases. Germline lookup yields CDR1 SGHDN and CDR2 FVKESK. CDR3 length equals 13 residues. The V and J ends lost 4 bases and 10 bases, in that order; junction bases with no gene match: 3. In DNA form, the CDR3 reads TGTGCCAGCAGCCCAGGGGGCAGGTCACCCCTCCACTTT. Its protein product is CASSPGGRSPLHF.

V and J are TRBV18 and TRBJ1-5; weak D call: TRBD1 (5 bases). CDR1 is KGHSH and CDR2 is LQKENI in the germline V gene. V shed 3 bases and J shed 3 bases, with 9 bases lying between them. The CDR3 has 14 amino acids. The chain's CDR3 is CASSPGRHNQPQHF. CDR3 in DNA: TGTGCCAGCTCACCGGGACGGCACAATCAGCCCCAGCATTTT.

This sequence joins TRBV9 and TRBJ2-5; 12 bases agree with TRBD2. The CDR3 extends over 16 amino acids. Germline-derived CDR1 and CDR2 are SGDLS and YYNGEE. Trimming cost V 1 base and J 4 bases; bases outside gene matches: 5. CDR3 amino acids: CASSVTPTSGGETQYF. DNA of the CDR3: TGTGCCAGCAGCGTAACCCCGACTAGCGGGGGAGAGACCCAGTACTTC. The variable domain in full, with the rest retrieved from reference TRBV9 and TRBJ2-5, is DSGVTQTPKHLITATGQRVTLRCSPRSGDLSVYWYQQSLDQGLQFLIQYYNGEERAKGNILERFSAQQFPDLHSELNLSSLELGDSALYFCASSVTPTSGGETQYFGPGTRLLVL.

The chain couples TRBV7-6 to TRBJ2-7, with D unresolved. The CDR3 sequence is 17 residues long. Trimming shortened V by 5 bases and J by 0 bases, and 20 bases separated the two germline ends. CDR1 and CDR2 from the germline V gene are SGHVS and FNYEAQ. The CDR3 here is CASSPATYSSRSYEQYF. CDR3 DNA: TGTGCCAGCAGCCCTGCCACTTACAGCTCCCGCTCCTACGAGCAGTACTTC.

The gene calls are TRBV5-4 and TRBJ2-1; TRBD2 matches at 8 bases. The germline gives CDR1 SGHNT, CDR2 YYREEE (reference sequence). The CDR3 runs 16 residues. With V trimmed by 4 bases and J by 2 bases, 8 bases remained unmatched. The CDR3 protein is CASSPELADTYNEQFF. CDR3 sequence (DNA): TGTGCCAGCAGCCCAGAACTAGCGGATACCTACAATGAGCAGTTCTTC.